This T cell receptor beta chain was captured by sequencing in a study of blood T cell repertoires in COVID-19. In the authors' methods: The authors estimated nucleated cell counts from reference gene primer amplification. Generated by immunoSEQ multiplex PCR, the TCRdb table keeps only in-frame clones and is missing some. That table supplies the V and J calls and clone size; D and trimming were determined from the DNA. The top ten hold roughly 2.9% of the sample, which has about 140,000 clones, approximately 90% seen once. The length of the CDR3 is 14 residues. Trimming shortened V by 5 bases and J by 5 bases, and 12 bases separated the two germline ends. Germline-derived CDR1 and CDR2 are LNHDA and SQIVND (reference sequence).

Sequencing was performed on peripheral blood. This rearrangement joins TRBV19 to TRBJ2-2; D call uncertain. The sequence was collected from a man between 60 and 70 years old with active or convalescent COVID-19. Here the CDR3 reads CASSRPRNTGELFF. CDR3 nucleotides: TGTGCCAGTAGTCGGCCGCGGAATACCGGGGAGCTGTTTTTT.